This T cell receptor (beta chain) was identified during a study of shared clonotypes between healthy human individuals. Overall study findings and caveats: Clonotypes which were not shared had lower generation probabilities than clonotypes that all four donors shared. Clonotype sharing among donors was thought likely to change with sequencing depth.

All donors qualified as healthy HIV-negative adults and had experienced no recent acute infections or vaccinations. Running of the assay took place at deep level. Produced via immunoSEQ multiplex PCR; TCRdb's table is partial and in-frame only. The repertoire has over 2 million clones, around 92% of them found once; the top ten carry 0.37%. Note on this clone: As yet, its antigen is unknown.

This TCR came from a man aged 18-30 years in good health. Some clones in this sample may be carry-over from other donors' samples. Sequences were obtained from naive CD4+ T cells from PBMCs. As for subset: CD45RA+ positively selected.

CDR3 residues: CASSLGETYTKQYF. The CDR3 DNA follows: TGTGCCAGCAGCTTGGGGGAGACCTATACGAAGCAGTACTTC. The V gene is TRBV5-6, the J gene TRBJ2-7; tentative D call: TRBD2 (5 bases). Germline CDR1 and CDR2: SGHDT and YYEEEE. V was clipped by 0 bases and J by 8 bases, with 15 bases between them. CDR3 size: 14 residues.